The rows below give T cell receptor beta chains drawn from one sample of a study of blood T cell repertoires in COVID-19. Assay: immunoSEQ multiplex PCR; the TCRdb copy retains only in-frame clones and omits some. The sample carries around 200,000 clones, nearly 90% recorded once. Material: peripheral blood. Receptors were obtained from a man over 45 with acute or convalescent COVID-19. Both conserved end residues are part of each CDR3. D genes are given only for firm matches.

J,D,length,V,CDR3
TRBJ2-7,TRBD2,13,TRBV7-9,CASSSGRESEQYF
TRBJ2-1,TRBD2,15,TRBV3-1/TRBV3-2,CASSWTSGRHAEQFF
TRBJ2-5,NA,15,TRBV28,CASNPVGPNWETQYF
TRBJ2-6,NA,16,TRBV28,CASRVRRSSGANVLTF
TRBJ1-3,NA,13,TRBV12-3/TRBV12-4,CASKAGALNTIYF
TRBJ1-3,TRBD1,18,TRBV9,CASSVGRTGEEVGNTIYF
TRBJ2-1,NA,14,TRBV5-1,CASSLVADYNEQFF
TRBJ1-4,TRBD1,14,TRBV28,CASSNRGIHEKLFF
TRBJ1-2,NA,13,TRBV29-1,CSVGTGTNYGYTF
TRBJ1-3,NA,17,TRBV9,CASSVAAGKRSGNTIYF
TRBJ1-3,TRBD1,14,TRBV28,CASSSGQGRNTIYF
TRBJ2-5,TRBD1,14,TRBV28,CASSRRGQVETQYF
TRBJ2-7,NA,13,TRBV14,CASNLGRTYEQYF
TRBJ2-1,NA,12,TRBV15,CATSRGSREQFF
TRBJ2-1,NA,15,TRBV19,CASSPEGAGYNEQFF
TRBJ2-3,TRBD2,20,TRBV28,CASSPRTSGIYTPATDTQYF
TRBJ2-1,NA,14,TRBV24-1,CATSDLGLANEQFF
TRBJ1-2,NA,11,TRBV28,CASRVGVGYTF
TRBJ1-1,TRBD1,15,TRBV19,CASSLPGQVNTEAFF
TRBJ1-6,NA,13,TRBV9,CASSVQGRPPLHF
TRBJ2-6,TRBD2,17,TRBV2,CASRIAGARYGANVLTF
TRBJ2-3,TRBD1,14,TRBV29-1,CSARGTGATDTQYF
TRBJ2-5,NA,14,TRBV3-1/TRBV3-2,CASSQGPPGETQYF